This TCR beta chain originates from a study of metastatic and nonmetastatic thyroid tumors. Whole-study context: Blood and tumor or nodule tissue repertoires from malignant and benign thyroid patients were compared.

CDR3 length: 16 amino acids. Trimming removed 2 bases from V and 3 bases from J; junction bases left unmatched: 10. The V gene's germline CDR1 is DFQATT and CDR2 SNEGSKA (reference sequence). This clone was observed at least ten times. Its specificity is unknown. Thyroid surgery was performed in patients who had received no treatment beforehand. TCRdb reprocessed the PCR reads using MiXCR. The sample shows 91,000 or so clones, 12% of them seen only once. Points from the study as a whole: A significant increase in TCR beta diversity was reportedly seen in malignant thyroid tumors relative to benign nodules, in blood and tumor.

The sample comprised blood. This sequence originates from a female donor with papillary thyroid cancer or a benign thyroid nodule (not recorded which). Some clones in this sample may be carry-over from other donors' samples. V and J are TRBV20-1 and TRBJ2-7; TRBD2 agrees at 10 bases. CDR3 protein: CSARPLRAGGHYEQYF. The CDR3 DNA follows: TGCAGTGCTAGACCACTCCGAGCGGGAGGGCACTACGAGCAGTACTTC.